This T cell receptor (beta chain) comes out of a study of T cells after yellow fever vaccination. Whole-study results and caveats: Peak timing came faster in the weaker secondary response, day 5 versus 15. Most primary-vaccination clones recurred post-booster (approximately 96% CD4, 85% to 90% CD8).

TCR cDNA, made by 5'RACE template switching, carried an added universal primer site and UMIs. TCRdb redid the calling of the 5' RACE reads with MiXCR, one entry per CDR3 protein. In the table there are a few hundred thousand distinct CDR3 sequences, 7% to 9% of which are singletons. Per the germline V gene, CDR1 is DFQATT and CDR2 is SNEGSKA (reference sequence). V lost 1 base to trimming and J lost 2 bases, with 6 bases between them. This CDR3 contains 14 residues. This clonotype was counted ten times or more. Its antigen is as yet unknown. The rearrangement links TRBV20-1 to TRBJ2-6; D is ambiguous. The clonotype was recovered from a man aged 18 to 29 who received the YFV17D yellow fever vaccine. The sample here was PBMCs, taken 35 to 50 days after the first yellow fever vaccination. In DNA form, the CDR3 reads TGCAGTGCTAGAGGAACTGCTGGGGCCAACGTCCTGACTTTC. Translated, it gives CSARGTAGANVLTF.